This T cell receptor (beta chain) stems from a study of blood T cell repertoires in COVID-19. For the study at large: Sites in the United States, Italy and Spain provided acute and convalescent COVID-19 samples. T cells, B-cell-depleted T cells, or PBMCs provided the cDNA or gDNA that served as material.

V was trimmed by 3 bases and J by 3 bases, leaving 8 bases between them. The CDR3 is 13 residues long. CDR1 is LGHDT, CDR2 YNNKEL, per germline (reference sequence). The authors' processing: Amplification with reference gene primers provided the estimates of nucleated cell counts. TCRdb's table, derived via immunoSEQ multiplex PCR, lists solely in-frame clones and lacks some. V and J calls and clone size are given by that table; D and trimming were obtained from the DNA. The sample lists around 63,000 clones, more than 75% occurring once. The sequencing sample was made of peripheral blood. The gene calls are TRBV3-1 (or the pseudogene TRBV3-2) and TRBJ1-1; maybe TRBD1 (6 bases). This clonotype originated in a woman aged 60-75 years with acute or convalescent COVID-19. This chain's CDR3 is CASSHQGYTEAFF. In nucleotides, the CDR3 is TGTGCCAGCAGCCACCAGGGGTACACTGAAGCTTTCTTT.